Below are 25 T cell receptor beta chains sequenced from a single sample in a study of shared clonotypes between healthy human individuals. The assay was immunoSEQ multiplex PCR, and TCRdb's table has in-frame clones only and misses some. The sample has approximately 500,000 clones; 90% to 96% are singletons. Sequences were obtained from naive CD4+ T cells sorted from blood. Sample subset: CD45RA+ positively selected. The source of these receptors is a young woman in good health.

The V gene is TRBV6-5, the J gene TRBJ1-2; 7 nucleotides match TRBD1. The ends lost 5 bases at V and 4 bases at J; junction bases unmatched: 4. CDR1 MNHEY and CDR2 SVGAGI come from the germline V gene. The length of the CDR3 is 13 residues. In nucleotides, the CDR3 is TGTGCCAGCAGTGAGACAGGGCGCTATGGCTACACCTTC. It translates to CASSETGRYGYTF.

The chain couples TRBV6-5 to TRBJ2-1; D is perhaps TRBD1 (6 bases). This CDR3 comprises 15 residues. Germline CDR1 reads MNHEY; CDR2 reads SVGAGI. V lost 0 bases, J lost 7 bases, and 13 bases lay in between. The chain's CDR3 is CASSYSTGHSNEQFF. In nucleotides, the CDR3 is TGTGCCAGCAGTTACTCGACAGGCCACTCTAATGAGCAGTTCTTC.

J is TRBJ1-1 and V is TRBV27, with 7 positions matching TRBD1. CDR1 and CDR2 (germline): MNHEY, SMNVEV (reference sequence). V dropped 4 bases and J dropped 8; count of bases not matched to a gene: 10. The CDR3 length is 14 residues. CDR3 region: CASSSNNRGTEAFF. The CDR3 nucleotides read TGTGCCAGCAGTTCAAACAACAGGGGAACCGAAGCTTTCTTT.

The J gene is TRBJ2-5, the V gene TRBV5-1, with D perhaps TRBD2 (5 bases). Germline CDR1 and CDR2: SGHRS and YFSETQ. The CDR3 is 15 residues long. Trimming removed 4 bases at V and 0 bases at J, with 13 bases between. This chain's CDR3 is CASSSRPGYQETQYF. The CDR3, as DNA: TGCGCCAGCAGCAGTCGACCGGGGTACCAAGAGACCCAGTACTTC.

The chain recombines TRBV28 with TRBJ1-2, with D maybe TRBD1 (5 bases). Trimming took 4 bases from V and 2 from J, leaving 5 bases between them. The V gene's germline CDR1 is MDHEN and CDR2 SYDVKM. There are 12 residues in the CDR3. The chain's CDR3 is CASSSGNYGYTF. The CDR3 region has the DNA TGTGCCAGCAGTTCAGGGAACTATGGCTACACCTTC.

V and J are TRBV30 and TRBJ2-1; D is perhaps TRBD2 (6 bases). The CDR3 totals 13 residues. The germline V and J ends were trimmed by 0 bases and 7 bases, with 10 bases remaining between them. The germline CDR1 and CDR2 sequences are GTSNPN and SVGIG (reference sequence). The CDR3 region has the DNA TGTGCCTGGAGTGTTCGGGGGAGAAATGAGCAGTTCTTC. Protein: CAWSVRGRNEQFF.

The chain carries TRBV6-6 and TRBJ2-7, with D tentatively TRBD2 (5 bases). This CDR3 region has 10 residues. Germline CDR1 and CDR2: MNHNY and SVGAGI (reference sequence). Deletions cut 8 bases from V and 4 bases from J, with 6 bases between. CDR3 sequence (DNA): TGTGCCAGCGGGGAGTACGAGCAGTACTTC. This codes for CASGEYEQYF.

This clone showed up just a few times. V gene TRBV30 combines with J gene TRBJ1-1, with no clear D. Germline CDR1 and CDR2: GTSNPN and SVGIG (reference sequence). Trimming cost V 0 bases and J 1 base, with 6 bases left between them. The CDR3 spans 13 residues. DNA of the CDR3: TGTGCCTGGAGTGTCCACAGGAACACTGAAGCTTTCTTT. Translated: CAWSVHRNTEAFF.

The CDR3 region is CASSPLETLSLEAFF. In nucleotides, the CDR3 is TGTGCCAGCAGCCCGCTTGAGACATTGAGTCTTGAAGCTTTCTTT. The genes are TRBV14 and TRBJ1-1, with no clear D. The CDR3 consists of 15 residues. Trimming stripped 4 bases from V and 7 bases from J, with 19 bases between. Germline V gives CDR1 SGHDN, CDR2 FVKESK.

The J gene is TRBJ1-2, the V gene TRBV6-6, with D uncertain. CDR1 is MNHNY, CDR2 SVGAGI, per germline (reference sequence). This CDR3 has 12 amino acids. Between the trimmed V and J ends, which lost 4 bases and 6 bases, there was a span of 9 bases. CDR3 DNA: TGTGCCAGCAGTTTTCAAGGAGATGGCTACACCTTC. Its protein is CASSFQGDGYTF.

The gene calls are TRBV7-9 and TRBJ1-4; a weak D match, TRBD1 (6 bases). V dropped 4 bases and J dropped 4 bases, with 19 bases sitting between them. Germline assignment: CDR1 SEHNR and CDR2 FQNEAQ (reference sequence). CDR3 size: 17 residues. The CDR3 DNA reads TGTGCCAGCAGCTCCACCATCGGGGGCCGGATTAATGAAAAACTGTTTTTT. Translation: CASSSTIGGRINEKLFF.

The V gene is TRBV27, the J gene TRBJ1-5, with 8 bases fitting TRBD1. CDR3 size: 16 residues. Germline-derived CDR1 and CDR2 are MNHEY and SMNVEV (reference sequence). The J segment lost 4 bases and the V segment lost 1 base, leaving 6 bases of the junction unmatched. The CDR3 sequence: CASSLWGQAINQPQHF. The CDR3 nucleotides are TGTGCCAGCAGTTTATGGGGACAGGCCATTAATCAGCCCCAGCATTTT.

The chain couples TRBV5-4 to TRBJ1-2; D is perhaps TRBD1 (5 bases). The length of the CDR3 is 14 residues. Trimming stripped 0 bases from V and 6 bases from J, with 12 bases between. In germline, CDR1 is SGHNT, CDR2 YYREEE (reference sequence). CDR3 amino acids: CASSLEGVLDGYTF. The CDR3 DNA reads TGTGCCAGCAGCTTGGAAGGGGTACTCGATGGCTACACCTTC.

The gene calls are TRBV28 and TRBJ1-4; D remains unclear. Trimming shortened V by 8 bases and J by 3 bases, and 13 bases separated the two germline ends. CDR3 size: 14 residues. Germline loops: CDR1 MDHEN, CDR2 SYDVKM. The chain's CDR3 is CASRNTLANEKLFF. CDR3 in DNA: TGTGCCAGCCGAAACACTCTAGCTAATGAAAAACTGTTTTTT. The variable domain in full, completed from reference TRBV28 and TRBJ1-4, reads DVKVTQSSRYLVKRTGEKVFLECVQDMDHENMFWYRQDPGLGLRLIYFSYDVKMKEKGDIPEGYSVSREKKERFSLILESASTNQTSMYLCASRNTLANEKLFFGSGTQLSVL.

V gene TRBV6-6 combines with J gene TRBJ2-7, with 13 bases that match TRBD2. Unmatched junction bases numbered 4, after V lost 8 bases and J lost 3 bases. The CDR3 loop spans 14 amino acids. Germline-derived CDR1 and CDR2 are MNHNY and SVGAGI (reference sequence). CDR3: CASGTSGAFYEQYF. DNA for the CDR3: TGTGCCAGCGGGACTAGCGGGGCTTTCTACGAGCAGTACTTC.

V usage is TRBV25-1 and J usage is TRBJ2-3; D remains unclear. Germline V gene lookup returns CDR1 MGHDK and CDR2 SYGVNS. The CDR3 is 12 amino acids. V was clipped by 0 bases and J by 2 bases, with 0 bases between them. The CDR3 nucleotides are TGTGCCAGCAGTGAATACACAGATACGCAGTATTTT. Amino acid sequence: CASSEYTDTQYF.

This chain uses TRBV6-1 with TRBJ2-5; D gene uncertain. The V gene's germline CDR1 is MNHNS and CDR2 SASEGT. CDR3 length: 13 amino acids. V gave up 6 bases and J gave up 11 bases, with 19 bases separating them. CDR3 residues: CASRYLPSPAQYF. The CDR3 nucleotides are TGTGCCAGCAGGTACCTGCCCTCGCCGGCGCAGTACTTC.

The chain couples TRBV2 to TRBJ2-7, with TRBD2 identical over 14 bases. CDR1 and CDR2 (germline): SNHLY, FYNNEI. Trimming at V came to 6 bases and at J to 5 bases, leaving 6 bases not matched to a gene. The CDR3 sequence is 15 residues long. The CDR3 nucleotides are TGTGCCAGCAGGGGGACTAGCGGGAGTTCGCACGAGCAGTACTTC. Protein: CASRGTSGSSHEQYF.

The rearrangement joins TRBV6-5 to TRBJ1-1; 8 bases map to TRBD1. The V gene end was trimmed by 5 bases and the J gene end by 6 bases; junction bases not matched to a gene: 5. The CDR3 contains 13 residues. In germline, CDR1 is MNHEY, CDR2 SVGAGI. CDR3 nucleotide sequence: TGTGCCAGCAGTGACAGGGGTAGATCTGAAGCTTTCTTT. The encoded protein is CASSDRGRSEAFF.

The rearrangement joins TRBV7-8 to TRBJ2-1; 7 positions agree with TRBD1. From germline, CDR1 is SGHVS and CDR2 FQNEAQ. The CDR3 has 14 amino acids. Germline trimming cut 5 bases from V and 5 bases from J; bases unmatched to any gene: 6. CDR3 nucleotides: TGTGCCAGCAGCAGAGGACAGGCTAACAATGAGCAGTTCTTC. Translated, it gives CASSRGQANNEQFF.

The rearrangement uses TRBV7-9 and TRBJ2-7; possibly TRBD1 for D (5 bases). Trimming pared 0 bases from V and 2 bases from J, leaving 14 bases between. CDR3 size: 16 residues. The germline V gene has CDR1 SEHNR and CDR2 FQNEAQ (reference sequence). CDR3 bases: TGTGCCAGCAGCTTAGCGGGGAAGACAGAAACCTACGAGCAGTACTTC. Translated, it gives CASSLAGKTETYEQYF.

V usage is TRBV29-1 and J usage is TRBJ2-1; no firm D call. V lost 4 bases and J 10 bases, leaving 23 bases between the germline ends. Germline CDR1 reads SQVTM; CDR2 reads ANQGSEA. The CDR3 is made up of 15 amino acids. Here the CDR3 DNA reads TGCAGCGTTGCCCCGCGAGGCCTGGGCCTTGAGGAGCAGTTCTTC. This sequence encodes CSVAPRGLGLEEQFF.

The gene calls are TRBV4-1 and TRBJ2-5; TRBD2 matches at 9 bases. The end of the DNA is better explained by TRBJ2-7, so the J call may be wrong. The CDR3 extends over 16 amino acids. The germline V gene encodes CDR1 MGHRA and CDR2 YSYEKL. DNA of the CDR3: TGCGCCAGCAGCCAAGATAGTGTAGCGGGAGTCTACGAGCAGTACTTC. The encoded protein is CASSQDSVAGVYEQYF.

A remark on this clone: The identical CDR3 is also encoded by other nucleotide sequences in the sample. The rearrangement links TRBV18 to TRBJ2-6; D gene unclear. There are 15 residues in the CDR3. V was pared by 2 bases and J by 0 bases, with 5 bases between. The germline V gene has CDR1 KGHSH and CDR2 LQKENI. The CDR3 reads CASSPTTSGANVLTF. In DNA form, the CDR3 reads TGTGCCAGCTCACCAACAACCTCTGGGGCCAACGTCCTGACTTTC.

CDR3 loop: CSVNRICGGYTF. For the CDR3, the DNA is TGCAGCGTTAACAGGATCTGTGGCGGCTACACCTTC. The V call is TRBV29-1, the J call TRBJ1-2, with D perhaps TRBD1 (5 bases). Germline CDR1 and CDR2: SQVTM and ANQGSEA. This CDR3 comprises 12 residues. With 5 bases removed from V and 8 bases from J, the gap between germline ends came to 15 bases. Based on the CDR3 plus reference TRBV29-1 and TRBJ1-2, the full variable domain is SAVISQKPSRDICQRGTSLTIQCQVDSQVTMMFWYRQQPGQSLTLIATANQGSEATYESGFVIDKFPISRPNLTFSTLTVSNMSPEDSSIYLCSVNRICGGYTFGSGTRLTVV.